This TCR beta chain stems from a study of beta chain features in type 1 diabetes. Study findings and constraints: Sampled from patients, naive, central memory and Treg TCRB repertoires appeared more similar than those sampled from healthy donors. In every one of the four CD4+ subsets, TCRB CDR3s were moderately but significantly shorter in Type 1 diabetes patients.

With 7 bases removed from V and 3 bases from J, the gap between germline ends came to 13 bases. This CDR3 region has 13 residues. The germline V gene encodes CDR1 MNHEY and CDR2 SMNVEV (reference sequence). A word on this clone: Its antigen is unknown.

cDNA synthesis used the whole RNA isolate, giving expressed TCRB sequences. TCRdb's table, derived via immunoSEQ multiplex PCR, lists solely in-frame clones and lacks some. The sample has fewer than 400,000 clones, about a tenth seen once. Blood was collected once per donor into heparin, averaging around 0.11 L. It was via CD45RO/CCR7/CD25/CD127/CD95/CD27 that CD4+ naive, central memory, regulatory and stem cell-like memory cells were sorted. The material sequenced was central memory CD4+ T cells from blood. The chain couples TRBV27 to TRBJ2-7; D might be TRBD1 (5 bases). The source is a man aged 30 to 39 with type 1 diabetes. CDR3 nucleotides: TGTGCCAGCACCATGAGAAGGGGCTACGAGCAGTACTTC. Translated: CASTMRRGYEQYF.